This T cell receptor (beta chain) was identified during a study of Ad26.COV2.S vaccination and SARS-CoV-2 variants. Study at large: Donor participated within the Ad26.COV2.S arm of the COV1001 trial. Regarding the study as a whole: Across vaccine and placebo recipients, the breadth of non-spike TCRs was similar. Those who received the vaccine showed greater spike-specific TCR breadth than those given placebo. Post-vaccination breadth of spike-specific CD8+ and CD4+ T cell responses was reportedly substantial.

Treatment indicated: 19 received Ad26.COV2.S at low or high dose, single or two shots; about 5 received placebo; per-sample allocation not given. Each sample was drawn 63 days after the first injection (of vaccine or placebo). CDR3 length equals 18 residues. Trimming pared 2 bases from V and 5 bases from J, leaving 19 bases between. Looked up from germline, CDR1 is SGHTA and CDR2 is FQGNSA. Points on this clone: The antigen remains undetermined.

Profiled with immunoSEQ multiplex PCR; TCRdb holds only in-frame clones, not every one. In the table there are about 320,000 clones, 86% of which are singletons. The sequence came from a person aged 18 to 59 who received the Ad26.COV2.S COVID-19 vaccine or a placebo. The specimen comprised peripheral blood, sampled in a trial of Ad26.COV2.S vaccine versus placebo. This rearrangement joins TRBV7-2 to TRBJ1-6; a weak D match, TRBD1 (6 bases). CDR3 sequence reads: CASSLWDKRGFDNSPLHF. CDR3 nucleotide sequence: TGTGCCAGCAGCTTATGGGACAAAAGAGGGTTCGATAATTCACCCCTCCACTTT. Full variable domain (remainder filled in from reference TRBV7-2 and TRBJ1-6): GAGVSQSPSNKVTEKGKDVELRCDPISGHTALYWYRQSLGQGLEFLIYFQGNSAPDKSGLPSDRFSAERTGGSVSTLTIQRTQQEDSAVYLCASSLWDKRGFDNSPLHFGNGTRLTVT.